This T cell receptor (beta chain) originates from a study of cytomegalovirus exposure and HLA in healthy donors (dated by TCRdb to about 2017). Some background on the complete study: An earlier analysis of 550 to 700 of the donors reported approximately 290 Gb of sequence data and approximately 110 million unique TCR beta sequences from 150 million to 200 million T cells. The T cell repertoires of several hundred subjects were profiled by immunosequencing and related to cytomegalovirus serostatus. To predict cytomegalovirus infection status, the study combined high-throughput TCR immunosequencing, statistical association of individual TCRs with disease status, and machine learning. Besides the first cohort of 500 to 700 subjects, a separate validation cohort made up of roughly 120 different subjects was used. Every discovery cohort repertoire had been produced on one sequencing platform. Rather than using new phenotypic data, the later analysis identified candidate immune exposures from TCR beta sequences and from how often those sequences occurred across donors. In a later genetic analysis, genome-wide SNP genotypes for about 65% of the 666 donors were used, and that subset was treated as a discovery cohort. Donor age, sex, ethnicity and CMV serostatus were compiled together with the repertoire data. In a later analysis, previously published TCR beta repertoires from 670 or so donors were re-analyzed and high-resolution HLA genotyping was added so that TCR occurrence patterns could be studied. On average, around 200,000 unique TCR beta nucleotide sequences were sequenced per donor among 398 genotyped donors of the cohort, with 15% to 20% of those sequences being non-productive. In an earlier analysis of a few hundred of the donors, high-throughput TCR beta sequencing was used to judge whether each TCR beta V gene segment behaved as functional or pseudogenic. Approximately 300 gigabases of sequencing data and tens of millions of unique TCR sequences made up an early release that covered 500 to 700 HLA-typed donors. HLA typing covered class I and class II loci at four-digit resolution. Typing coverage varied by locus: about 629-640 donors for A, B, C, DRB1 and DQB1; approximately 500 for DQA1; over 600 for DPA1; more than 450 for DPB1. Of the roughly 390 genotyped donors, approximately 83% fell in the genetic ancestry cluster associated with self-reported Caucasian donors. The aim of the study was to test whether cataloging public T cell receptors could identify signatures of past pathogen exposure. A handful of DR-DQ haplotypes were handled as single units for association and clustering because linkage in the cohort was strong.

Overall study outcomes, separate from this receptor: According to a later analysis, TCR association rates differed among HLA loci, with DRB1 alleles showing the most associated TCRs and HLA-C alleles showing the fewest. A cluster of highly shared sequence variants was judged likely to be a technical artifact of the sequencing pipeline. The classifier was reported to diagnose cytomegalovirus status with high specificity and sensitivity in both the original and validation cohorts. A later analysis found that HLA-associated TCR beta chains were more clonally expanded and had lower generation probabilities than equally common non-associated chains. It was suggested by the authors that the approach could potentially be generalized to other disease states and immunological phenotypes. In a later analysis, several top co-occurrence clusters were reported to appear linked to parvovirus B19, influenza, CMV and Epstein-Barr virus. The study listed 150 to 200 TCR beta chains as associated with cytomegalovirus. The earlier analysis of a few hundred of the donors excluded approximately 15 rarely observed V segments, including chromosome 9 orphons, because counts were too low. A further reported finding was that TCR beta sequences accurately predicted the HLA-A and HLA-B alleles for most subjects in the first cohort. In an earlier analysis of fewer than 700 of the donors, most TCR beta V segments appeared in productive rearrangements about 87% or about 30% of the time, broadly matching IMGT annotations. Linkage disequilibrium might explain the correlated functional status among segregating V segments, but an unknown experimental factor could not be ruled out. Most TCR sequences were observed very rarely across donors, whereas some public TCRs were present in many individuals. Three of the identified cytomegalovirus-associated TCR beta chains were confirmed in vitro to be specific for cytomegalovirus antigens. V-gene and J-gene trimming of TCR beta chains was associated with a missense DCLRE1C variant in a later genetic analysis, and the association was replicated in an independent cohort. This cohort had only TCR beta chains sequenced, and the lack of alpha or paired-chain data limited which features could be detected. Strong co-occurrence of HLA alleles, especially DR and DQ, made assigning TCR associations to individual alleles difficult. For the cohort, immune exposure information was limited to CMV serostatus. According to a later genetic analysis, donors in an Asian-associated ancestry cluster had fewer N-insertions in productive TCRs than the approximately 690-donor mean. Because some donors lacked HLA typing at each locus, the association tests relied only on the typed subset. At a false discovery rate of 0.05, a later analysis linked 15,000 to 20,000 TCR beta sequences to specific HLA alleles. A later analysis found that most CMV-associated TCR beta chains appeared HLA-restricted, with HLA associations seemingly driven largely by CMV exposure. Sequencing depth was assumed to be roughly uniform across donors in the presence/absence analyses, though that assumption may not hold.

The library was produced with the immunoSEQ multiplex PCR assay. A mixture of 60 forward primers for TCR Vbeta segments and 13 reverse primers for TCR Jbeta segments was used in the multiplex PCR. Amplification of the CDR3 region of rearranged TCR beta genes was performed with a multiplex PCR assay on genomic DNA. Amplified TCR beta libraries were sequenced as 87-base-pair reads on the Illumina HiSeq System. Turning to the authors' computational methods: Across the roughly 600 repertoires, a later analysis counted tens of millions of unique TCR beta chains, approximately 10 million of which were shared by at least two donors. Raw reads were error-corrected and collapsed into unique sequences with a nearest-neighbor algorithm that merged closely related sequences to remove PCR and sequencing errors. Alignment of CDR3 sequences to IMGT reference sequences was used to assign V, D and J gene segments. Each retained sequence needed at least a six-nucleotide match to both a V gene segment and a J gene segment. Rearrangements were classified as productive when the CDR3 lacked stop codons and remained in frame with V and J, and all other rearrangements were classified as non-productive. Following IMGT convention, CDR3 was defined as the stretch from the second conserved V-encoded cysteine up to the conserved J-encoded phenylalanine. The earlier analysis of about 640 of the donors excluded any sequence lacking an unambiguous match to a single V gene segment. An earlier analysis of some 500 of the donors classified V segments as functional when productive rearrangements were above 56.7% and as segregating when the standard deviation between donors was above 5%. To diagnose cytomegalovirus status from the catalog of TCR beta chain sequences, a statistical classification framework was built. A later analysis assigned V and J genes by comparing TCR nucleotide sequences with IMGT/GENE-DB human TR gene sequences. The TCRdist pipeline was used in a later analysis to assign CDR3 sequences and most-parsimonious VDJ recombination scenarios. In a later analysis, each TCR beta chain was defined by its CDR3 amino acid sequence together with its V-gene family, and reads without a unique V-gene family were excluded. A later analysis removed 500 to 650 highly shared, low-generation-probability nucleotide sequences to deal with suspected cross-contamination and a sequencing artifact. For each public chain, a later analysis derived a clonal expansion index from normalized ranks of inferred template counts within each repertoire. In a later analysis, generation probabilities were computed with a VDJ recombination model fitted to out-of-frame rearrangements, and the resulting probabilities were checked against IGoR. A later analysis scored TCR-TCR, TCR-HLA and TCR-CMV co-occurrence with hypergeometric tests, applying a repertoire-size bias correction to TCR pairs. To estimate false discovery rates, a later analysis permuted the HLA or CMV assignments 20 times. In a later analysis, co-occurring TCRs were grouped with DBSCAN, and TCRdist sequence similarity was added when clustering was performed within HLA-allele-positive subsets. For co-occurrence clustering, repertoires with fewer than 30,000 or more than 120,000 public chains were excluded, along with several repertoires with anomalous nucleotide sharing. TCRdb mirrors the immuneACCESS table, restricted to in-frame sequences. Some clones are absent from its copies; in checked studies, under half trace to an unresolved V gene, and the reason for the others is unknown. V and J calls and clone size follow that table, whereas D and trimming were derived from the DNA. This sample is represented by over 100,000 clones; 76% of them were singletons. Of the sample, 10% to 15% is held by the ten largest clones.

As for this clone: It lacks a known antigen. No base-level quality is on record; no much larger clone is a single base apart.

In total, 630 or so healthy bone marrow donors made up the cohort. All cohort members were sampled while nominally healthy, although unrecorded immune exposures were likely present. The donor was CMV seropositive and belonged to the group of 250 to 350 seropositive cohort members. A peripheral blood sample was provided by each donor, and peripheral blood mononuclear cells were used for TCR beta sequencing. The Qiagen DNeasy Blood Extraction Kit was used to extract genomic DNA from the blood cell samples. Material for sequencing was PBMCs. The clonotype originates from a woman aged 40 to 50 in good health and CMV-seropositive.

The DNA sequence reads TGTGCCAGCAGCTTCGGGGACAGCACGTCCACTGAAGCTTTCTTT. It specifies CASSFGDSTSTEAFF. The rearranged segments are TRBV4-2 and TRBJ1-1; 7 nucleotides in the junction match TRBD1. CDR3 length: 15 amino acids, cysteine to phenylalanine. Here the CDR3 DNA is all that survives: 45 bases in frame from base 1. Trimming takes 5 bases off V and 4 bases off J; junction bases not matched to a gene: 10. As encoded in the germline V gene, CDR1 is LGHNA while CDR2 is YNFKEQ.